This T cell receptor (beta chain) was captured in a study of T cell responses to AZD1222 COVID-19 vaccine. Assay: immunoSEQ multiplex PCR; the TCRdb copy retains only in-frame clones and omits some. The sample has under 140,000 clones; roughly 90% are singletons. CDR1 is SGHNT, CDR2 YYREEE, per germline (reference sequence). V lost 2 bases to trimming and J lost 4 bases, with 7 bases between them. There are 12 residues in the CDR3. By its share, this clone is medium-sized (0.01 to 0.1%). The clonotype was recovered from an adult who received the AZD1222 COVID-19 vaccine. This chain joins TRBV5-4 and TRBJ2-7, with D possibly TRBD1 on 5 matching bases. Material: peripheral blood, obtained 28 days after the second AZD1222 dose. This CDR3 reads CASSFQGYEQYF. CDR3 sequence (DNA): TGTGCCAGCAGCTTTCAGGGTTACGAGCAGTACTTC.